A selection of T cell receptor beta chains follows, all from one sample in a study of response to subunit inactivated influenza vaccine. TCRdb called the RT-PCR reads again in MiXCR, with one record for every CDR3 protein. There are 500,000 or so distinct CDR3 sequences in the sample; approximately 15% occur only once, and less than 4% lies in the top ten. The source material was CD4+ T cells sorted from PBMCs, sampled less than 25 months after vaccination. These receptors came from a man between 50 and 69 years old who received an inactivated influenza vaccine. Both conserved end residues are part of each CDR3. Each record gives: CDR3 DNA, CDR3 protein, J gene, clone size, V gene, D gene. A D gene is named only where the DNA matches it firmly. The size entry is marked missing in some rows and otherwise reads once, few, many or a size class.

TGTGCCAGCAGTTTAGCGCAACGGGCGATCTATGGCTACACCTTC CASSLAQRAIYGYTF TRBJ1-2 . TRBV12-3/TRBV12-4 .
TGTGCCAGCAGCTTAAACTCAGGGAGGAGCGGCGGGGAGCTGTTTTTT CASSLNSGRSGGELFF TRBJ2-2 few TRBV7-2 .
TGCAGTGCTAGAGATCGAAGGGGTGGAACTGAAGCTTTCTTT CSARDRRGGTEAFF TRBJ1-1 . TRBV20-1 .
TGCAGTGCTGGTAACCTAGCGGGGGCCAAGACCCAGTACTTC CSAGNLAGAKTQYF TRBJ2-5 few TRBV20-1 TRBD2
TGCAGCGTGCAGGGTCCCCGATCTGGCTACACCTTC CSVQGPRSGYTF TRBJ1-2 . TRBV29-1 .
TGTGCCAGCACGCGGACAGGGGATAACTATGGCTACACCTTC CASTRTGDNYGYTF TRBJ1-2 many TRBV12-3/TRBV12-4 TRBD1
TGCAGCGCTCTCGCGGATGGGAACACTGAAGCTTTCTTT CSALADGNTEAFF TRBJ1-1 . TRBV29-1 .
TGCGCCAGCAGCATGGGGACTAGCGTCTCCTACGAGCAGTACTTC CASSMGTSVSYEQYF TRBJ2-7 . TRBV5-1 TRBD2
TGCGCCAGCAGCTTGGCTCTCCATGAGCAGTTCTTC CASSLALHEQFF TRBJ2-1 few TRBV5-1 .
TGCGCCAGCAGCCAAGATCACCTAGACGGAAACATTCAGTACTTC CASSQDHLDGNIQYF TRBJ2-4 few TRBV4-3 .
TGCGCCAGCAGCCTTCGACAGGGCAGGGGGGCCACTGAAGCTTTCTTT CASSLRQGRGATEAFF TRBJ1-1 many TRBV4-3 TRBD1
TGTGCCAGCAGCTCCCAGGGGACTAGCGGGGGATCCTACAATGAGCAGTTCTTC CASSSQGTSGGSYNEQFF TRBJ2-1 few TRBV9 TRBD2
TGCAGTGCTAGCCACCCGGGACTAGCATCCGAGCAGTTCTTC CSASHPGLASEQFF TRBJ2-1 . TRBV20-1 TRBD2
TGTGCCAGCAGACTACGGGACGCGGTTCTGGGGGAGCAGTACTTC CASRLRDAVLGEQYF TRBJ2-7 many TRBV5-5 .
TGTGCCAGCAGCTTGTACGGCGTCACTCAGGGTAATGGCTACACCTTC CASSLYGVTQGNGYTF TRBJ1-2 few TRBV5-6 .
TGTGCCAGCAGCCAAGTGGGCGCGGGGGCGACAGATACGCAGTATTTT CASSQVGAGATDTQYF TRBJ2-3 few TRBV14 .
TGTGCCACCATGTTGGGGGACAGAACCACAGATACGCAGTATTTT CATMLGDRTTDTQYF TRBJ2-3 . TRBV15 TRBD1
TGCAGCGTTGGACAGGCCCACGAGCAGTACTTC CSVGQAHEQYF TRBJ2-7 . TRBV29-1 .
TGCGCCAGCAGCTTGGATCGACCAGGCTACGAGCAGTACTTC CASSLDRPGYEQYF TRBJ2-7 many TRBV5-1 .
TGTGCCAGCAGCTCTACGCGGGGGAAGATGAATGAGCAGTTCTTC CASSSTRGKMNEQFF TRBJ2-1 few TRBV7-9 TRBD2
TGTGCCAGCAGCCAAGACAGCTCGGGCACTGAAGCTTTCTTT CASSQDSSGTEAFF TRBJ1-1 many TRBV3-1 .
TGTGCCACCAGTGATTCCCAACAGGTTCAAGAGACCCAGTACTTC CATSDSQQVQETQYF TRBJ2-5 . TRBV24-1 .
TGCAGTGCTACGGGGCAGGGCGTTGGTGAAAAACTGTTTTTT CSATGQGVGEKLFF TRBJ1-4 . TRBV20-1 .
TGCAGCGTTGTAGCAGTCCTCAAAGATGGCCACACCTTC CSVVAVLKDGHTF TRBJ1-2 once TRBV29-1 .
TGCGCCAGCAGGCCTGGACAGGGGGCGTTGGGGGACTATGGCTACACCTTC CASRPGQGALGDYGYTF TRBJ1-2 few TRBV5-1 TRBD1
TGTGCCAGCAGCGACCGGGACCGGTGGGGACCGGGGACTAATGAAAAACTGTTTTTT CASSDRDRWGPGTNEKLFF TRBJ1-4 few TRBV4-2 .
TGCAGTGCTAGAGATACGCTAAACAATGAAAAACTGTTTTTT CSARDTLNNEKLFF TRBJ1-4 . TRBV20-1 .
TGTGCCAGCAGTTTAGCGATTCACCTAGGCTACACCTTC CASSLAIHLGYTF TRBJ1-2 few TRBV12-3/TRBV12-4 .
TGCAGTGCTAGACCCGACGGACAGATAGCTCGGGAGACCCAGTACTTC CSARPDGQIARETQYF TRBJ2-5 . TRBV20-1 .
TGTGCCAGCAGCGCGACAGGGAGGAAGGAGACCCAGTACTTC CASSATGRKETQYF TRBJ2-5 . TRBV9 .
TGTGCCAGCAGTCTCGGGGCAAATAATTCACCCCTCCACTTT CASSLGANNSPLHF TRBJ1-6 . TRBV12-3/TRBV12-4 .
TGTGCCAGCAGGCCCGGGACTAAAAACACCGGGGAGCTGTTTTTT CASRPGTKNTGELFF TRBJ2-2 few TRBV11-2 TRBD2
TGTGCCAGCAGCCATCGGGCCCACTGGGGCACTGAAGCTTTCTTT CASSHRAHWGTEAFF TRBJ1-1 many TRBV3-1 .
TGTGCCAGCAGCACTGGCGGCGGGAGGGCCAATGAGCAGTTCTTC CASSTGGGRANEQFF TRBJ2-1 few TRBV14 TRBD2
TGTGCCAGCAGCCCATTTCTGGGGGCCAAAAACATTCAGTACTTC CASSPFLGAKNIQYF TRBJ2-4 . TRBV9 .
TGTGCCAGCACCGACCGGGACAGGGAGGCTCAGCCCCAGCATTTT CASTDRDREAQPQHF TRBJ1-5 . TRBV6-1 TRBD1
TGTGCCAGCAGCTCCAGGACTGTCAGGACAGATACGCAGTATTTT CASSSRTVRTDTQYF TRBJ2-3 few TRBV7-9 .
TGTGCCAGCAGCCAATTGGGTCGCGAGCAGTACTTC CASSQLGREQYF TRBJ2-7 few TRBV5-5 .
TGCGCCAGCAGCTTGGATTCGGTGGGGCCCCAGCATTTT CASSLDSVGPQHF TRBJ1-5 few TRBV5-1 .
TGTGCCAGCAGTTGGGCTAGCGGAAAAAACATTCAGTACTTC CASSWASGKNIQYF TRBJ2-4 . TRBV6-2/TRBV6-3 TRBD2
TGCAGCGTTGCCGGGGGGGCAGATACGCAGTATTTT CSVAGGADTQYF TRBJ2-3 many TRBV29-1 TRBD2
TGTGCCAGCAGTTTAGGGACAGGGGGCGTAACTGAAGCTTTCTTT CASSLGTGGVTEAFF TRBJ1-1 few TRBV12-3/TRBV12-4 TRBD1
TGTGCCAGCAGCCAAGATAGGGGAGCTAACTATGGCTACACCTTC CASSQDRGANYGYTF TRBJ1-2 many TRBV3-1 .
TGTGCCAGCAGCGACCGTAGGGGGGGAGCGGAGACCCAGTACTTC CASSDRRGGAETQYF TRBJ2-5 . TRBV9 .
TGTGCCAGCAGCCTCCTGGGACAGAATAATGAAAAACTGTTTTTT CASSLLGQNNEKLFF TRBJ1-4 . TRBV7-2 TRBD1
TGTGCCAGCAACTGGGTAGCGAGTCTTTCCCAAACAGATACGCAGTATTTT CASNWVASLSQTDTQYF TRBJ2-3 . TRBV12-3/TRBV12-4 .
TGCAGCGTTGACCCGGGAAGCAATGAGCAGTTCTTC CSVDPGSNEQFF TRBJ2-1 many TRBV29-1 .
TGTGCCAGCAGCTCAATTGACAGAGAGAACACTGAAGCTTTCTTT CASSSIDRENTEAFF TRBJ1-1 few TRBV5-6 .
TGTGCCAGCAGTCAGGTACCTTCTGAAGCTTTCTTT CASSQVPSEAFF TRBJ1-1 few TRBV12-3/TRBV12-4 .
TGCGCCAGCAGCTCGGGAAGGGGGTCACCCTACAATGAGCAGTTCTTC CASSSGRGSPYNEQFF TRBJ2-1 many TRBV5-1 .